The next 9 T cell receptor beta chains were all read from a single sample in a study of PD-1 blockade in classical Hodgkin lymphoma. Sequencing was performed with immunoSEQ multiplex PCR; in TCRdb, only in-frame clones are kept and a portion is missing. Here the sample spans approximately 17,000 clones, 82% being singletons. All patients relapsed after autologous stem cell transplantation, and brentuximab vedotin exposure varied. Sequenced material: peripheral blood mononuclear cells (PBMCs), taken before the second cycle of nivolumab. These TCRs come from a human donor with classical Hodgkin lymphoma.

The CDR3 DNA follows: TGTGCCAGCAGCTACCAACGGGGCTCCTACAATGAGCAGTTCTTC. As protein: CASSYQRGSYNEQFF. The chain uses TRBV7-9 and TRBJ2-1; a possible D gene is TRBD2 (5 bases). Germline CDR1 is SEHNR and CDR2 is FQNEAQ (reference sequence). V was pared by 4 bases and J by 0 bases, with 10 bases between. This CDR3 has 15 residues.

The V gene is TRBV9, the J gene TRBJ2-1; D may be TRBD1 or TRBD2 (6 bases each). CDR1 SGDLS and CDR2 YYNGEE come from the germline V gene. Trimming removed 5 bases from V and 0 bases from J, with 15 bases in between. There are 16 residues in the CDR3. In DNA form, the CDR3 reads TGTGCCAGCAGTGGGTCCCGGGGGCCCTCCTACAATGAGCAGTTCTTC. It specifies CASSGSRGPSYNEQFF.

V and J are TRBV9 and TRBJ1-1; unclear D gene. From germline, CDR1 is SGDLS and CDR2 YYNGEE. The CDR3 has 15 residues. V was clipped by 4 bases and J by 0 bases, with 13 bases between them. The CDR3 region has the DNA TGTGCCAGCAGCCCCCCGGGCCGAATGAACACTGAAGCTTTCTTT. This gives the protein CASSPPGRMNTEAFF.

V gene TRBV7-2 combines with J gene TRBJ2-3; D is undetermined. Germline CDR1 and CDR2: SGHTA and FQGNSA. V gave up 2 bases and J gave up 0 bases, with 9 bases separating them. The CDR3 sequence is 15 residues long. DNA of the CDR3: TGTGCCAGCAGCTTACGGGCTTCTAGCACAGATACGCAGTATTTT. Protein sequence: CASSLRASSTDTQYF. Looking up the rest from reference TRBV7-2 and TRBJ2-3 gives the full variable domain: GAGVSQSPSNKVTEKGKDVELRCDPISGHTALYWYRQSLGQGLEFLIYFQGNSAPDKSGLPSDRFSAERTGGSVSTLTIQRTQQEDSAVYLCASSLRASSTDTQYFGPGTRLTVL.

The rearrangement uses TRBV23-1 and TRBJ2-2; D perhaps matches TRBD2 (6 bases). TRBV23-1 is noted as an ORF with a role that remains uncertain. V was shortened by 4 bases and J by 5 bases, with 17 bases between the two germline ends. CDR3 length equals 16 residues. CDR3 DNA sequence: TGCGCCAGCAGTCGGGCGGGGCTGAAGGATACCGGGGAGCTGTTTTTT. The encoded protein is CASSRAGLKDTGELFF.

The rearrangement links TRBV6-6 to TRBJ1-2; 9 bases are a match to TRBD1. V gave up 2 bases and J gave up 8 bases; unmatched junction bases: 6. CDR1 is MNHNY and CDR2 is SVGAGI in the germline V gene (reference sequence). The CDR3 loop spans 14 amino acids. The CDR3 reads CASSYRDRADGYTF. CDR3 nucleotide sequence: TGTGCCAGCAGTTACCGGGACAGGGCTGACGGCTACACCTTC.

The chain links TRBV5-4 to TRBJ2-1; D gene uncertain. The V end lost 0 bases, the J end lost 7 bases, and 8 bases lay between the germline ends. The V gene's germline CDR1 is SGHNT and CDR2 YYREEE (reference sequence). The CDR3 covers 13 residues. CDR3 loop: CASSLAKSNEQFF. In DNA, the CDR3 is TGTGCCAGCAGCTTGGCCAAATCGAATGAGCAGTTCTTC.

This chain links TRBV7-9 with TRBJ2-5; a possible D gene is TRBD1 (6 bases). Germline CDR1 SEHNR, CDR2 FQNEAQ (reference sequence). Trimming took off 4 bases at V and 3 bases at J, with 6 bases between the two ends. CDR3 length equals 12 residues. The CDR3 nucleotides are TGTGCCAGCAGCTACAGGGAAGAGACCCAGTACTTC. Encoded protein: CASSYREETQYF.

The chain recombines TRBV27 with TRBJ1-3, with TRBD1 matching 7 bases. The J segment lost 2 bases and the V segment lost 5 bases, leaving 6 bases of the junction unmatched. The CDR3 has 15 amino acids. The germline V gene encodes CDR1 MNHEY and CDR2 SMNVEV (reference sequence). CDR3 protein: CASSARTGAGNTIYF. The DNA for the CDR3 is TGTGCCAGCAGTGCCCGCACAGGGGCTGGAAACACCATATATTTT.